This passage covers 22 T cell receptor beta chains from one sample sequenced in a study of human T cells and chemical hapten exposure (dated by TCRdb to about 2021). The sample's time point label is to be understood as: healthy volunteer bleed at 2 weeks. Total RNA was extracted from unfractionated whole blood that had been collected in Tempus Blood RNA tubes. Libraries were made using RACE. TCRdb shows the sequencer as NextSeq 500. Starting from the raw public reads, TCRdb applied fastp trimming at Q25, assembled clones with MiXCR and retained in-frame beta chains. Rows are combined by CDR3 protein, so each entry shows the most common genes and DNA. The sample records over 100,000 distinct CDR3 sequences, about 8.2% of which are singletons. Under 2% of the sample lies in the top ten. Sequencing was done on a sample of whole blood. Source of these receptors: a male donor in good health. Some clones in this sample may be carry-over from other donors' samples.

With regard to this clonotype: Given a much more abundant clone one base away, this may be a read error. The genes are TRBV19 and TRBJ2-1, with D unclear. The CDR3 is made up of 16 amino acids. Per germline, CDR1 LNHDA and CDR2 SQIVND (reference sequence). The CDR3 bases are TGTGCCAGTAGTATTGTTCCCTCGCTCGGGTCGTCTGAGAAGTTCTTC. Residues: CASSIVPSLGSSEKFF.

This clonotype has ten or more counts. The genes are TRBV6-5 and TRBJ2-2, with 10 bases aligning to TRBD2. Germline CDR1 and CDR2: MNHEY and SVGAGI. V lost 2 bases to trimming and J lost 5 bases; unmatched junction nucleotides: 8. The CDR3 runs 17 residues. CDR3 coding DNA: TGTGCCAGCAGTTACCCGCTGGTAGCGGGAGGAACCGGGGAGCTGTTTTTT. This encodes CASSYPLVAGGTGELFF.

This clonotype was seen a few times. This chain connects TRBV28 to TRBJ1-5; 7 bases agree with TRBD1. V lost 4 bases to trimming and J lost 6 bases; unmatched junction nucleotides: 9. There are 15 residues in the CDR3. The V gene's germline CDR1 is MDHEN and CDR2 SYDVKM. This chain's CDR3 is CASSSGTDEGQPQHF. The CDR3, as DNA: TGTGCCAGCAGTTCCGGGACAGACGAAGGTCAGCCCCAGCATTTT. Supplemented by reference TRBV28 and TRBJ1-5, the full variable domain reads DVKVTQSSRYLVKRTGEKVFLECVQDMDHENMFWYRQDPGLGLRLIYFSYDVKMKEKGDIPEGYSVSREKKERFSLILESASTNQTSMYLCASSSGTDEGQPQHFGDGTRLSIL.

This clonotype was counted a few times. The V call is TRBV11-2, the J call TRBJ2-2; TRBD2 matches 8 bases. V gave up 4 bases and J gave up 7 bases; unmatched junction bases: 14. CDR3 length: 17 residues. CDR1 and CDR2 from the germline V gene are SGHAT and FQNNGV. The CDR3 DNA is TGTGCCAGCAGCTCCCCTTTGCAGCGGGAGAGGTTCGGGGAGCTGTTTTTT. It encodes CASSSPLQRERFGELFF. The full variable domain, its missing parts supplied by reference TRBV11-2 and TRBJ2-2, is EAGVAQSPRYKIIEKRQSVAFWCNPISGHATLYWYQQILGQGPKLLIQFQNNGVVDDSQLPKDRFSAERLKGVDSTLKIQPAKLEDSAVYLCASSSPLQRERFGELFFGEGSRLTVL.

Concerning this clonotype: One end of the junction does not line up with germline, which may come from a read error. The chain couples TRBV4-2 to TRBJ2-1; unclear D gene. CDR1 is LGHNA and CDR2 is YNFKEQ in the germline V gene. The CDR3 totals 14 residues. The CDR3 bases are TGCGCCAGCAGCCAAGATCGGCCAGATAATGAGCAGTTCTTC. This gives the protein CASSQDRPDNEQFF.

In this sample, this clonotype turned up once. The junction shows a germline mismatch at one end, possibly a read error. V and J are TRBV13 and TRBJ2-1; D might be TRBD2 (7 bases). The CDR3 consists of 12 residues. CDR1 is PRHDT and CDR2 is FYEKMQ in the germline V gene (reference sequence). The CDR3 region has the DNA TGTGTCAGCAGCTTAGGGGGGGCAAAACAGTTCTTC. Protein: CVSSLGGAKQFF.

This clonotype was seen many times. The rearrangement joins TRBV10-3 to TRBJ2-1; D uncertain. Germline V gene data show CDR1 as ENHRY and CDR2 as SYGVKD. Trimming took 3 bases from V and 8 from J, leaving 5 bases between them. The CDR3 has 11 residues. The CDR3 nucleotides read TGTGCCATCAGTGAATGGGATGAGCAGTTCTTC. It yields the protein CAISEWDEQFF.

In its sample, this clonotype was seen a few times. V gene TRBV7-2 combines with J gene TRBJ1-5; TRBD1 might be the D (6 bases). This CDR3 spans 15 amino acids. CDR1 SGHTA and CDR2 FQGNSA come from the germline V gene. Trimming shortened V by 1 base and J by 3 bases, and 10 bases separated the two germline ends. CDR3 DNA: TGTGCCAGCAGCTTAGTCTACAGGGACAATCAGCCCCAGCATTTT. Translating it yields CASSLVYRDNQPQHF.

This chain uses TRBV27 with TRBJ1-6; no definite D call. This CDR3 is built from 12 residues. The germline V gene encodes CDR1 MNHEY and CDR2 SMNVEV (reference sequence). V was pared by 4 bases and J by 7 bases, with 5 bases between. For the CDR3, the DNA is TGTGCCAGCAGTTACCCGAATTCACCCCTCCACTTT. The encoded protein is CASSYPNSPLHF.

This chain links TRBV6-1 with TRBJ2-1, with TRBD2 matching 11 bases. Germline V gene sequence: CDR1 MNHNS, CDR2 SASEGT. J was trimmed by 3 bases and V by 6 bases; bases with no gene match: 4. CDR3 length: 15 residues. CDR3 protein: CASRSSGRVYNEQFF. Written as DNA, the CDR3 is TGTGCCAGCAGAAGTAGCGGGAGGGTCTACAATGAGCAGTTCTTC.

This clonotype was found many times. V gene TRBV7-2 combines with J gene TRBJ2-7; D gene uncertain. The CDR3 totals 16 residues. Germline values: CDR1 SGHTA, CDR2 FQGNSA. V lost 5 bases and J 6 bases, leaving 23 bases between the germline ends. The CDR3 nucleotides read TGTGCCAGCAGCCGAATGACGGCCTCGGTCCCAACCGAGCAGTACTTC. Amino acid sequence: CASSRMTASVPTEQYF.

This clonotype was seen a few times. V and J are TRBV11-2 and TRBJ1-1; D unclear. The CDR3 length is 16 residues. V was clipped by 0 bases and J by 1 base, with 12 bases between them. From germline, CDR1 is SGHAT and CDR2 FQNNGV. CDR3 loop: CASSLENRHKNTEAFF. For the CDR3, the DNA is TGTGCCAGCAGCTTAGAGAATAGACATAAGAACACTGAAGCTTTCTTT. Combining the CDR3 with reference TRBV11-2 and TRBJ1-1 gives the whole variable domain EAGVAQSPRYKIIEKRQSVAFWCNPISGHATLYWYQQILGQGPKLLIQFQNNGVVDDSQLPKDRFSAERLKGVDSTLKIQPAKLEDSAVYLCASSLENRHKNTEAFFGQGTRLTVV.

This clonotype was recorded a few times. The chain combines TRBV29-1 with TRBJ1-2; D is uncertain. Germline CDR1 reads SQVTM; CDR2 reads ANQGSEA. V lost 5 bases and J 6 bases, leaving 16 bases between the germline ends. This CDR3 contains 13 residues. Here the CDR3 reads CSVFGKTFDGYTF. CDR3 DNA sequence: TGCAGCGTTTTTGGGAAAACGTTCGATGGCTACACCTTC.

This clonotype has a handful of counts. The V and J genes are TRBV20-1 and TRBJ1-1; D is unresolved. V was clipped by 6 bases and J by 3 bases, with 14 bases between them. This CDR3 contains 13 residues. Germline V gives CDR1 DFQATT, CDR2 SNEGSKA (reference sequence). The DNA of the CDR3 is TGCAGTGCCAGCAAAGGTTATGACACTGAAGCTTTCTTT. Translation gives CSASKGYDTEAFF.

This clonotype was counted ten times or more. The CDR3 DNA sequence: TGTGCCAGCAGCCCGGGACGGCTTTCCAACGAGCAGTACTTC. This gives the protein CASSPGRLSNEQYF. The chain joins TRBV7-9 to TRBJ2-7, with D perhaps being TRBD1 or TRBD2 (5 bases each). Germline V CDR1 and CDR2: SEHNR, FQNEAQ (reference sequence). The CDR3 is 14 amino acids. V lost 5 bases and J lost 5, with 16 bases in between.

The gene calls are TRBV12-3 or TRBV12-4 and TRBJ2-7; possibly TRBD1 or TRBD2 for D (6 bases each). Trimming left V 2 bases short and J 4 bases short, with 27 bases between. The CDR3 sequence is 19 residues long. This chain's CDR3 is CASSLSRGGGPGVAYEQYF. CDR3 sequence (DNA): TGTGCCAGCAGTTTAAGTCGGGGAGGTGGCCCAGGGGTCGCGTACGAGCAGTACTTC.

This clonotype has at least ten counts. The chain employs TRBV29-1 and TRBJ1-2; D is perhaps TRBD1 (5 bases). Germline lookup yields CDR1 SQVTM and CDR2 ANQGSEA. With 2 bases removed from V and 4 bases from J, the gap between germline ends came to 8 bases. The CDR3 length is 12 residues. The CDR3 DNA reads as TGCAGCGTTGAACAGGGAGGCTATGGCTACACCTTC. The encoded protein is CSVEQGGYGYTF.

This clonotype was seen a handful of times. The chain combines TRBV30 with TRBJ2-1, with TRBD2 matching over 7 bases. The CDR3 covers 14 residues. Germline CDR1 and CDR2: GTSNPN and SVGIG (reference sequence). V shed 0 bases and J 3 bases; nucleotides not matched to a gene: 2. CDR3 sequence reads: CAWSVRTSYNEQFF. The CDR3 DNA reads as TGTGCCTGGAGTGTCCGGACTAGCTACAATGAGCAGTTCTTC.

This clonotype has more than one count but fewer than ten. V usage is TRBV20-1 and J usage is TRBJ1-2; TRBD1 agrees at 7 bases. CDR1 and CDR2 from the germline V gene are DFQATT and SNEGSKA (reference sequence). Trimming cost V 1 base and J 0 bases; bases outside gene matches: 8. This CDR3 is built from 16 residues. CDR3 in DNA: TGCAGTGCTAGAGGACCCTGGGGACAGACTAACTATGGCTACACCTTC. This codes for CSARGPWGQTNYGYTF.

V and J are TRBV6-2 or TRBV6-3 and TRBJ1-1; D possibly corresponds to TRBD1 (5 bases). The germline CDR1 and CDR2 sequences are MNHEY and SVGEGT. The CDR3 sequence is 16 residues long. Deletions cut 10 bases from V and 0 bases from J, with 21 bases between. DNA of the CDR3: TGTGCCAACAGGACCTCTGGGGGGAGCCTGAACACTGAAGCTTTCTTT. The encoded protein is CANRTSGGSLNTEAFF.

The table lists this clonotype with many counts. This sequence joins TRBV7-9 and TRBJ2-3; TRBD2 might be the D (6 bases). CDR3 length: 16 amino acids. Between the trimmed V and J ends, which lost 3 bases and 0 bases, there was a span of 13 bases. Germline V gene sequence: CDR1 SEHNR, CDR2 FQNEAQ (reference sequence). CDR3 in amino acids: CASSFRRDSSTDTQYF. The CDR3 DNA sequence: TGTGCCAGCAGCTTCCGGCGGGACTCTAGCACAGATACGCAGTATTTT.

The chain employs TRBV27 and TRBJ1-1; D is undetermined. The CDR3 length is 14 residues. The germline V and J ends were trimmed by 4 bases and 1 base, with 10 bases remaining between them. Germline CDR1 reads MNHEY; CDR2 reads SMNVEV (reference sequence). CDR3 in amino acids: CASSYDGSNTEAFF. CDR3 sequence (DNA): TGTGCCAGCAGTTATGACGGCTCGAACACTGAAGCTTTCTTT.